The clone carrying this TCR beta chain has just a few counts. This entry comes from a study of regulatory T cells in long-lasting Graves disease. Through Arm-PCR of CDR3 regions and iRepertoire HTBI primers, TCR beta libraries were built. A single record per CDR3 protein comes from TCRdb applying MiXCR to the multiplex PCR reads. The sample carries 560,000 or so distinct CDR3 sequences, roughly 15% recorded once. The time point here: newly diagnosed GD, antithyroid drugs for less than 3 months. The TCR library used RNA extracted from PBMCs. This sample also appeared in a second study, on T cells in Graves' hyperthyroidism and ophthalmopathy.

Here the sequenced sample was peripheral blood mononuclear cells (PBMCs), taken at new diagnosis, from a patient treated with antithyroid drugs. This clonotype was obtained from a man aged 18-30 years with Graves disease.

CDR3 sequence (DNA): TGCGCCAGCAGCTTGGTTGGGGCCACAGATACGCAGTATTTT. Its translation is CASSLVGATDTQYF. The genes are TRBV5-1 and TRBJ2-3; TRBD1 is a possible D gene (5 bases). The CDR3 contains 14 residues. Trimming took off 0 bases at V and 2 bases at J, with 7 bases between the two ends. The germline V gene has CDR1 SGHRS and CDR2 YFSETQ.